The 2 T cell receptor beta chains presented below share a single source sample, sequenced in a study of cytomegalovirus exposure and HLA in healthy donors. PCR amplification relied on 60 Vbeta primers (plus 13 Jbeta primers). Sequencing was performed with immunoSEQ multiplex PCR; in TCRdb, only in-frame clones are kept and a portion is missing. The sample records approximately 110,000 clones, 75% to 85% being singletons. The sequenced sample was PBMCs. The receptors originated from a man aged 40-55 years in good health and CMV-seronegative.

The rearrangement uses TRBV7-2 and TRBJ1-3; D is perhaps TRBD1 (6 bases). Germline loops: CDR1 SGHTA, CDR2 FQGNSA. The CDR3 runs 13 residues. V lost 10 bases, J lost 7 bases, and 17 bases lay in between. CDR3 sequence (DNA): TGTGCCACGAAACAGGGAAGAGGGAACACCATATATTTT. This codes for CATKQGRGNTIYF.

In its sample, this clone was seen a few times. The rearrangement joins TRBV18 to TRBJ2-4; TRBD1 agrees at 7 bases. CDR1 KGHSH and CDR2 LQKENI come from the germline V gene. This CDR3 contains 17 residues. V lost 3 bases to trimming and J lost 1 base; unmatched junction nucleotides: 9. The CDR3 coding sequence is TGTGCCAGCTCACCTACGGACAGGCTTGGGGCCAAAAACATTCAGTACTTC. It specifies CASSPTDRLGAKNIQYF.